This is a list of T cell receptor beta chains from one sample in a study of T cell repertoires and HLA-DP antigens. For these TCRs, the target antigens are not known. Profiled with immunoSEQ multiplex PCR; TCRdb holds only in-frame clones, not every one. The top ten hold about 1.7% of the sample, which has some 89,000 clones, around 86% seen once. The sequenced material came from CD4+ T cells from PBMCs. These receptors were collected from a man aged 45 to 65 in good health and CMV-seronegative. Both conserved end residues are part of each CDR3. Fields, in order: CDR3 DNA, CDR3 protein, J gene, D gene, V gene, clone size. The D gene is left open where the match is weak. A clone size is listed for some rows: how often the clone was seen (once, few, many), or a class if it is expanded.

cdr3_nt: TGTGCCAGCAGAGGCAGGGATAATGAAAAACTGTTTTTT; cdr3_aa: CASRGRDNEKLFF; j_call: TRBJ1-4; d_call: -; v_call: TRBV27; clone_size: -
cdr3_nt: TGTGCCTCGGACAGGGGGATGGGGAACACTGAAGCTTTCTTT; cdr3_aa: CASDRGMGNTEAFF; j_call: TRBJ1-1; d_call: TRBD1; v_call: TRBV30; clone_size: -
cdr3_nt: TGTGCCAGTAGTATAGACACCGGGACACACACAGATACGCAGTATTTT; cdr3_aa: CASSIDTGTHTDTQYF; j_call: TRBJ2-3; d_call: -; v_call: TRBV19; clone_size: -
cdr3_nt: TGTGCCTGGAAGGGTGGGGATACGCAGTATTTT; cdr3_aa: CAWKGGDTQYF; j_call: TRBJ2-3; d_call: -; v_call: TRBV30; clone_size: -
cdr3_nt: TGTGCCAGCAGCGTTTCCGATACGCAGTATTTT; cdr3_aa: CASSVSDTQYF; j_call: TRBJ2-3; d_call: -; v_call: TRBV11-2; clone_size: few
cdr3_nt: TGTGCCAGCAGCTTACTACAGGGGGGTGATACTTTCTTT; cdr3_aa: CASSLLQGGDTFF; j_call: TRBJ1-1; d_call: TRBD1; v_call: TRBV7-2; clone_size: -
cdr3_nt: TGCAGCGTTGAATACAGGGACACTGAAGCTTTCTTT; cdr3_aa: CSVEYRDTEAFF; j_call: TRBJ1-1; d_call: -; v_call: TRBV29-1; clone_size: -
cdr3_nt: TGTGCCACCAGCAGAGATTACGGGACTAGCGGGCAAAGGAGCACAGATACGCAGTATTTT; cdr3_aa: CATSRDYGTSGQRSTDTQYF; j_call: TRBJ2-3; d_call: TRBD2; v_call: TRBV15; clone_size: -
cdr3_nt: TGCAGCGTGACAGGGAAATGGGCGGTTAACATTCAGTACTTC; cdr3_aa: CSVTGKWAVNIQYF; j_call: TRBJ2-4; d_call: TRBD1; v_call: TRBV29-1; clone_size: few
cdr3_nt: TGTGCCAGCAGTTCGAGGGGATTAGGTGAAAAACTGTTTTTT; cdr3_aa: CASSSRGLGEKLFF; j_call: TRBJ1-4; d_call: -; v_call: TRBV27; clone_size: -
cdr3_nt: TGTGCCAGCTGGGACAGAGCTTACACCGGGGAGCTGTTTTTT; cdr3_aa: CASWDRAYTGELFF; j_call: TRBJ2-2; d_call: TRBD1; v_call: TRBV19; clone_size: -
cdr3_nt: TGTGCCAGCAGGGACGGGATTCATAGCAATCAGCCCCAGCATTTT; cdr3_aa: CASRDGIHSNQPQHF; j_call: TRBJ1-5; d_call: -; v_call: TRBV2; clone_size: -
cdr3_nt: TGTGCCAGCAGTTCCCTACAGGGAGGGCCGTCCTACGAGCAGTACTTC; cdr3_aa: CASSSLQGGPSYEQYF; j_call: TRBJ2-7; d_call: -; v_call: TRBV28; clone_size: -
cdr3_nt: TGCGCCAGCAAACAGGGATTCCAAGAGACCCAGTACTTC; cdr3_aa: CASKQGFQETQYF; j_call: TRBJ2-5; d_call: -; v_call: TRBV5-1; clone_size: once
cdr3_nt: TGTGCCAGTAGTATACTGGGAGAGACCCAGTACTTC; cdr3_aa: CASSILGETQYF; j_call: TRBJ2-5; d_call: -; v_call: TRBV19; clone_size: -
cdr3_nt: TGCGCCAGCAACCCCGGGACGGTGGGAACTGAAGCTTTCTTT; cdr3_aa: CASNPGTVGTEAFF; j_call: TRBJ1-1; d_call: -; v_call: TRBV5-1; clone_size: -
cdr3_nt: TGTGCCAGCAGCTTAGGCGGGGGGCCATTCAATGAGCAGTTCTTC; cdr3_aa: CASSLGGGPFNEQFF; j_call: TRBJ2-1; d_call: TRBD2; v_call: TRBV11-3; clone_size: -
cdr3_nt: TGTGCCAGCTCACCACCTAGCACAGATACGCAGTATTTT; cdr3_aa: CASSPPSTDTQYF; j_call: TRBJ2-3; d_call: -; v_call: TRBV18; clone_size: -
cdr3_nt: TGTGCCAGCAGTCGCGGTCAGAAAAACATTCAGTACTTC; cdr3_aa: CASSRGQKNIQYF; j_call: TRBJ2-4; d_call: -; v_call: TRBV5-4; clone_size: -
cdr3_nt: TGTGCCAGCAGTGAAGGGGGCTTTGAGTATGGCTACACCTTC; cdr3_aa: CASSEGGFEYGYTF; j_call: TRBJ1-2; d_call: -; v_call: TRBV6-1; clone_size: -
cdr3_nt: TGTGCCAGCTCACCAGGACAGGTGGCGAACACTGAAGCTTTCTTT; cdr3_aa: CASSPGQVANTEAFF; j_call: TRBJ1-1; d_call: TRBD1; v_call: TRBV18; clone_size: few
cdr3_nt: TGTGCCTGGAGTGACCAACTAGAGAATGAGCAGTTCTTC; cdr3_aa: CAWSDQLENEQFF; j_call: TRBJ2-1; d_call: -; v_call: TRBV30; clone_size: once
cdr3_nt: TGTGCCAGCAGCTTAGATGGCGGGACCTTAAATGAAAAACTGTTTTTT; cdr3_aa: CASSLDGGTLNEKLFF; j_call: TRBJ1-4; d_call: -; v_call: TRBV11-2; clone_size: few
cdr3_nt: TGTGCCACCATAGAAGGGGGGACAGGGGGGTACAATGAGCAGTTCTTC; cdr3_aa: CATIEGGTGGYNEQFF; j_call: TRBJ2-1; d_call: TRBD1; v_call: TRBV5-4; clone_size: -
cdr3_nt: TGTGCCAGCAGTTACAGGACAATCGGCGGAGAGACCCAGTACTTC; cdr3_aa: CASSYRTIGGETQYF; j_call: TRBJ2-5; d_call: -; v_call: TRBV6-5; clone_size: once
cdr3_nt: TGTGCCAGCAGCAACAACGCGGTCCGGAACACTGAAGCTTTCTTT; cdr3_aa: CASSNNAVRNTEAFF; j_call: TRBJ1-1; d_call: -; v_call: TRBV5-5; clone_size: -
cdr3_nt: TGTGCCAGCCTCTCAGGTGGAAACACCATATATTTT; cdr3_aa: CASLSGGNTIYF; j_call: TRBJ1-3; d_call: -; v_call: TRBV25-1; clone_size: -
cdr3_nt: TGCAGCGTATCACTAGGAGGTGGACGATGGGTCTTC; cdr3_aa: CSVSLGGGRWVF; j_call: TRBJ2-1; d_call: -; v_call: TRBV29-1; clone_size: -
cdr3_nt: TGTGCCAGCACCGCGCGGGGTAGCGGAACTTCCGGGGAGCTGTTTTTT; cdr3_aa: CASTARGSGTSGELFF; j_call: TRBJ2-2; d_call: -; v_call: TRBV2; clone_size: few
cdr3_nt: TGTGCCAGCAGCGAGGTGAACACCGGGGAGCTGTTTTTT; cdr3_aa: CASSEVNTGELFF; j_call: TRBJ2-2; d_call: -; v_call: TRBV11-3; clone_size: -
cdr3_nt: TGTGCCTCCCTGGTGGGGACAGGGCCAAACTACGAGCAGTACTTC; cdr3_aa: CASLVGTGPNYEQYF; j_call: TRBJ2-7; d_call: TRBD1; v_call: TRBV30; clone_size: -
cdr3_nt: TGCAGTGCTATATTGAACACTGAAGCTTTCTTT; cdr3_aa: CSAILNTEAFF; j_call: TRBJ1-1; d_call: -; v_call: TRBV20-1; clone_size: -
cdr3_nt: TGTGCCAGCAGCTTCAGCTCCGAGCAGTACTTC; cdr3_aa: CASSFSSEQYF; j_call: TRBJ2-7; d_call: -; v_call: TRBV7-6; clone_size: once
cdr3_nt: TGTGCCAGCAGTTTACCCACCACTGAAGCTTTCTTT; cdr3_aa: CASSLPTTEAFF; j_call: TRBJ1-1; d_call: -; v_call: TRBV28; clone_size: -
cdr3_nt: TGTGCCGGAGGGGGCGGGGCCGCTAATGAAAAACTGTTTTTT; cdr3_aa: CAGGGGAANEKLFF; j_call: TRBJ1-4; d_call: TRBD1; v_call: TRBV30; clone_size: many
cdr3_nt: TGTGCCTGGAGTTCAGGGGGAGATACGCAGTATTTT; cdr3_aa: CAWSSGGDTQYF; j_call: TRBJ2-3; d_call: TRBD1; v_call: TRBV30; clone_size: -
cdr3_nt: TGTGCCAGCAGCTACATACAGCGCTCCTACAATGAGCAGTTCTTC; cdr3_aa: CASSYIQRSYNEQFF; j_call: TRBJ2-1; d_call: -; v_call: TRBV7-9; clone_size: -
cdr3_nt: TGTGCCAGCAGTTTACGGACATTTTCAAATGAGCAGTTCTTC; cdr3_aa: CASSLRTFSNEQFF; j_call: TRBJ2-1; d_call: -; v_call: TRBV7-9; clone_size: -
cdr3_nt: TGTGCCAGCAGCTTGGTGCTGAGTAATTCACCCCTCCACTTT; cdr3_aa: CASSLVLSNSPLHF; j_call: TRBJ1-6; d_call: -; v_call: TRBV5-4; clone_size: -
cdr3_nt: TGTGCCAGCAGCTTAGAAGGGGCTTCTAATGAAAAACTGTTTTTT; cdr3_aa: CASSLEGASNEKLFF; j_call: TRBJ1-4; d_call: -; v_call: TRBV7-9; clone_size: -
cdr3_nt: TGCGCCAGCAGCCAAGAGTATCCGGGGGGCTACTACGAGCAGTACTTC; cdr3_aa: CASSQEYPGGYYEQYF; j_call: TRBJ2-7; d_call: -; v_call: TRBV4-3; clone_size: -
cdr3_nt: TGTGCCAGCATCCCGGGAGGGACTGGAAACACCATATATTTT; cdr3_aa: CASIPGGTGNTIYF; j_call: TRBJ1-3; d_call: -; v_call: TRBV6-1; clone_size: -
cdr3_nt: TGTGCCAGCAGTTTGGATAGCAATCAGCCCCAGCATTTT; cdr3_aa: CASSLDSNQPQHF; j_call: TRBJ1-5; d_call: -; v_call: TRBV28; clone_size: -
cdr3_nt: TGTGCCAGTAGTCCTAGGGGTAGCGGGAGGCTCGAGACCCAGTACTTC; cdr3_aa: CASSPRGSGRLETQYF; j_call: TRBJ2-5; d_call: TRBD2; v_call: TRBV19; clone_size: -